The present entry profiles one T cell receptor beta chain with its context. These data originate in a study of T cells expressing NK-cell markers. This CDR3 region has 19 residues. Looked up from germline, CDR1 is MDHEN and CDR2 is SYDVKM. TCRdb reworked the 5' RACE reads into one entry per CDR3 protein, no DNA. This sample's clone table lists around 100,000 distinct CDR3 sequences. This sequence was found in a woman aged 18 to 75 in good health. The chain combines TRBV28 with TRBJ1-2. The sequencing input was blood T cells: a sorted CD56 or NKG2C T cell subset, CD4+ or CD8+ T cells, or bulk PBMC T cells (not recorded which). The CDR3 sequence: CASSFGIEGFGAWGYGYTF.